Below are 22 T cell receptor beta chains sequenced from a single sample in a study of T-cell memory formation after mild COVID-19 listed by TCRdb under 2021. Library construction relied on 5' RACE. Data came from an Illumina NovaSeq 6000. The public reads were reprocessed in TCRdb via fastp at Q25 and MiXCR, keeping in-frame beta chains. One record per CDR3 amino acid sequence lists the most common genes and DNA. For this sample there are approximately 180,000 distinct CDR3 sequences; 15% to 20% appear just once. The ten largest clones capture around 2% of the sample. The sequencing sample was made of PBMCs or a T cell subset sorted from them (not recorded which). These receptors were obtained from an adult woman who had mild COVID-19 (a few samples of this study predate the infection). The sample titles of this study are shuffled in the database, so cell type and time point are left out; the donor was told from shared clones.

V usage is TRBV5-1 and J usage is TRBJ2-3, with D unclear. CDR1 is SGHRS, CDR2 YFSETQ, per germline. This CDR3 is built from 11 residues. V was shortened by 5 bases and J by 6 bases, with 7 bases between the two germline ends. The CDR3, as DNA: TGCGCCAGCAGTCAGCGCGATACGCAGTATTTT. Amino acids: CASSQRDTQYF. Supplemented by reference TRBV5-1 and TRBJ2-3, the full variable domain reads KAGVTQTPRYLIKTRGQQVTLSCSPISGHRSVSWYQQTPGQGLQFLFEYFSETQRNKGNFPGRFSGRQFSNSRSEMNVSTLELGDSALYLCASSQRDTQYFGPGTRLTVL.

This clonotype was seen a handful of times. The chain links TRBV5-6 to TRBJ2-3; no clear D. Germline CDR1 SGHDT, CDR2 YYEEEE. V lost 4 bases and J 7 bases, leaving 19 bases between the germline ends. This CDR3 is 15 amino acids long. The CDR3 DNA sequence: TGTGCCAGCAGCGAACCGCTTGGACGGTTGAATACGCAGTATTTT. It encodes CASSEPLGRLNTQYF.

In DNA form, the CDR3 reads TGCGCCAGCAGCCAACGGGACTCGAACACCGGGGAGCTGTTTTTT. Its translation is CASSQRDSNTGELFF. This chain uses TRBV4-1 with TRBJ2-2; D may be TRBD2 (6 bases). The V end lost 2 bases, the J end lost 0 bases, and 7 bases lay between the germline ends. The CDR3 has 15 residues. CDR1 MGHRA and CDR2 YSYEKL come from the germline V gene.

This chain links TRBV7-9 with TRBJ2-7; D unclear. The germline V gene encodes CDR1 SEHNR and CDR2 FQNEAQ (reference sequence). V lost 3 bases, J lost 5 bases, and 11 bases lay in between. There are 13 residues in the CDR3. The CDR3, as DNA: TGTGCCAGCAGCTTGACATCCTTGGACGAGCAGTACTTC. Its protein product is CASSLTSLDEQYF.

J is TRBJ1-2 and V is TRBV7-9; D uncertain. Trimming took 5 bases from V and 8 from J, leaving 18 bases between them. The CDR3 is made up of 14 amino acids. The germline V gene has CDR1 SEHNR and CDR2 FQNEAQ (reference sequence). As DNA, the CDR3 is TGTGCCAGCAGCCCTACCCCGGGTTCGGCAGGCTACACCTTC. Its protein product is CASSPTPGSAGYTF.

This clonotype was observed once. The rearrangement joins TRBV27 to TRBJ2-2; D might be TRBD1 (5 bases). The CDR3 totals 15 residues. Germline-derived CDR1 and CDR2 are MNHEY and SMNVEV (reference sequence). V lost 3 bases and J 6 bases, leaving 14 bases between the germline ends. The CDR3 region has the DNA TGTGCCAGCAGTTTGTCCTGGGGCCCGCCCGGGGAGCTGTTTTTT. This gives the protein CASSLSWGPPGELFF.

This clonotype was seen repeatedly, ten times or more. The gene calls are TRBV4-3 and TRBJ2-7, with 9 bases lining up with TRBD2. CDR3 length equals 16 residues. CDR1 is LGHNA, CDR2 YSLEER, per germline. V gave up 4 bases and J gave up 4 bases; unmatched junction bases: 11. For the CDR3, the DNA is TGCGCCAGCAGCCCCGGAGGGGCGGGAGGGGATTACGAGCAGTACTTC. It codes for CASSPGGAGGDYEQYF.

This clonotype turned up a few times. V is TRBV5-1 and J is TRBJ1-6; the D is unclear. Germline V gene data show CDR1 as SGHRS and CDR2 as YFSETQ. The CDR3 contains 17 residues. Trimming shortened V by 4 bases and J by 0 bases, and 14 bases separated the two germline ends. CDR3 nucleotides: TGCGCCAGCAGCCCAAGGACGGATAGCTCCTATAATTCACCCCTCCACTTT. It is translated as CASSPRTDSSYNSPLHF.

There are a few counts of this clonotype. V is TRBV12-5 and J is TRBJ1-1, with D maybe TRBD1 (6 bases). The CDR3 covers 12 residues. The germline V and J ends were trimmed by 7 bases and 5 bases, with 11 bases remaining between them. Per the germline V gene, CDR1 is LGHNT and CDR2 is FRNRAP. CDR3 residues: CASAGGGTEAFF. In DNA form, the CDR3 reads TGTGCTAGTGCCGGGGGCGGGACTGAAGCTTTCTTT.

This CDR3 is CASSLVGGMETQYF. The CDR3 DNA reads as TGTGCCAGCAGCTTAGTGGGGGGGATGGAGACCCAGTACTTC. This chain links TRBV7-8 with TRBJ2-5; TRBD2 agrees at 7 bases. Germline CDR1 SGHVS, CDR2 FQNEAQ. CDR3 length: 14 residues. The trim removed 1 base at V and 5 bases at J, leaving 4 bases unmatched. The full variable domain, rest sourced from reference TRBV7-8 and TRBJ2-5, is GAGVSQSPRYKVAKRGQDVALRCDPISGHVSLFWYQQALGQGPEFLTYFQNEAQLDKSGLPSDRFFAERPEGSVSTLKIQRTQQEDSAVYLCASSLVGGMETQYFGPGTRLLVL.

V gene TRBV7-8 combines with J gene TRBJ1-1; possible D gene TRBD1, 5 bases. The length of the CDR3 is 12 residues. V gave up 7 bases and J gave up 5 bases, with 11 bases separating them. Per the germline V gene, CDR1 is SGHVS and CDR2 is FQNEAQ. As DNA, the CDR3 is TGTGCCAGCACCCAGGGCGGAACTGAAGCTTTCTTT. Its protein product is CASTQGGTEAFF.

This chain links TRBV24-1 with TRBJ2-2, with no clear D. CDR1 is KGHDR, CDR2 SFDVKD, per germline. The CDR3 sequence is 16 residues long. V gave up 4 bases and J gave up 0 bases, with 11 bases separating them. The CDR3 DNA is TGTGCCACCAGTGAATTTCTAGACGCGAACACCGGGGAGCTGTTTTTT. Residues: CATSEFLDANTGELFF.

The genes are TRBV24-1 and TRBJ2-5; 11 bases map to TRBD1. CDR1 is KGHDR and CDR2 is SFDVKD in the germline V gene. V lost 6 bases and J lost 4; bases outside the gene matches: 9. The CDR3 sequence is 16 residues long. CDR3 in amino acids: CATSRAGQGVPETQYF. The CDR3 DNA reads TGTGCCACCAGTCGGGCGGGACAGGGGGTCCCAGAGACCCAGTACTTC.

The table lists this clonotype with a few counts. The chain recombines TRBV6-2 or TRBV6-3 with TRBJ2-7; no firm D call. V was clipped by 5 bases and J by 2 bases, with 13 bases between them. The CDR3 loop spans 14 amino acids. Germline CDR1 reads MNHEY; CDR2 reads SVGEGT. The CDR3 region is CASSNQQWTYEQYF. For the CDR3, the DNA is TGTGCCAGCAGTAACCAACAGTGGACCTACGAGCAGTACTTC.

This clonotype was detected many times. The CDR3 region is CASSVPTGTSGSSSYNEQFF. The DNA for the CDR3 is TGCGCCAGCAGCGTCCCGACCGGGACTAGCGGGTCCTCCTCCTACAATGAGCAGTTCTTC. J is TRBJ2-1 and V is TRBV5-1; TRBD2 aligns across 12 bases. Trimming cost V 4 bases and J 0 bases; bases outside gene matches: 14. Germline V gene sequence: CDR1 SGHRS, CDR2 YFSETQ. The CDR3 totals 20 residues.

This clonotype was detected only a few times. The rearrangement joins TRBV9 to TRBJ1-2; D ambiguous. This CDR3 spans 14 amino acids. Germline CDR1 and CDR2: SGDLS and YYNGEE. Trimming cost V 2 bases and J 3 bases, with 11 bases left between them. This CDR3 is CASSVKPGDYGYTF. CDR3 coding DNA: TGTGCCAGCAGCGTTAAACCGGGCGACTATGGCTACACCTTC.

The chain has TRBV12-3 or TRBV12-4 and TRBJ1-1; 8 bases line up with TRBD1. The V segment lost 6 bases and the J segment 1 base; nucleotides outside the gene matches: 4. The CDR3 has 14 residues. CDR3 coding DNA: TGTGCCAGCAGCCACGGACAGGGGAACACTGAAGCTTTCTTT. Its translation is CASSHGQGNTEAFF.

The chain joins TRBV7-6 to TRBJ2-4, with 10 positions matching TRBD1. Germline CDR1 is SGHVS and CDR2 is FNYEAQ. The CDR3 spans 16 residues. Germline trimming cut 5 bases from V and 4 bases from J; bases unmatched to any gene: 8. The CDR3 here is CASSPRPGQGKNIQYF. CDR3 in DNA: TGTGCCAGCAGCCCACGACCGGGACAGGGGAAAAACATTCAGTACTTC.

This clonotype has just a few counts. The chain is built from TRBV10-3 and TRBJ1-3; possible D gene TRBD1, 6 bases. Between the trimmed V and J ends, which lost 8 bases and 0 bases, there was a span of 14 bases. The germline gives CDR1 ENHRY, CDR2 SYGVKD. The CDR3 has 15 amino acids. CDR3 DNA sequence: TGTGCCATCGGAGTCAGGGGTGTCTCTGGAAACACCATATATTTT. It translates to CAIGVRGVSGNTIYF.

This clonotype was found a few times. V is TRBV12-3 or TRBV12-4 and J is TRBJ2-2, with D possibly being TRBD2 (5 bases). V was clipped by 6 bases and J by 4 bases, with 12 bases between them. This CDR3 contains 14 residues. CDR3 nucleotides: TGTGCCAGCAGGAGGGTGTCGGCCACCGGGGAGCTGTTTTTT. Its protein product is CASRRVSATGELFF.

The V call is TRBV7-8, the J call TRBJ2-5; D uncertain. Germline CDR1 is SGHVS and CDR2 is FQNEAQ. This CDR3 comprises 15 residues. V dropped 3 bases and J dropped 7 bases, with 18 bases sitting between them. Here the CDR3 DNA reads TGTGCCAGCAGCTTGGGCCAGGCCCTCCTGGGGACCCAGTACTTC. Its translation is CASSLGQALLGTQYF.

This sequence joins TRBV3-1 and TRBJ2-7, with 9 positions matching TRBD1. This CDR3 region has 14 residues. J gave up 6 bases and V 5 bases, and 8 bases lay outside the gene matches. CDR1 is LGHDT and CDR2 is YNNKEL in the germline V gene (reference sequence). The CDR3 protein is CASSYRTGVSEQYF. The CDR3 nucleotides are TGTGCCAGCAGCTACAGGACAGGGGTTTCCGAGCAGTACTTC.